The 27 T cell receptor beta chains below were found in one sample sequenced in a study of shared clonotypes between healthy human individuals. CD45RO negativity and positive selection for CCR7 defined naive CD8 cells, a population that excluded terminally differentiated effector memory CD45RA+ cells. The method was immunoSEQ multiplex PCR; TCRdb's version includes in-frame clones alone and lacks a portion of them. The repertoire has more than 2 million clones, around 95% of them found once; the top ten carry about 1.7%. The sequenced material came from naive CD8+ T cells from PBMCs. Receptors were obtained from a man aged 18 to 30 in good health. Some clones in this sample may be carry-over from other donors' samples.

The CDR3 protein is CASRGQEYTGELFF. The DNA of the CDR3 is TGTGCCAGTAGGGGACAGGAATACACCGGGGAGCTGTTTTTT. This chain uses TRBV19 with TRBJ2-2; 8 positions agree with TRBD1. The germline V gene encodes CDR1 LNHDA and CDR2 SQIVND (reference sequence). J was trimmed by 3 bases and V by 6 bases; bases with no gene match: 3. The length of the CDR3 is 14 residues.

This chain connects TRBV28 to TRBJ1-2, with D maybe TRBD1 (5 bases). Trimming shortened V by 6 bases and J by 4 bases, and 15 bases separated the two germline ends. Germline CDR1 is MDHEN and CDR2 is SYDVKM. CDR3 size: 14 residues. CDR3 sequence reads: CASSPPGYVYGYTF. CDR3 DNA: TGTGCCAGCAGCCCCCCAGGGTATGTCTATGGCTACACCTTC.

Concerning this clone itself: Distinct nucleotide sequences in the sample also encode this CDR3. The genes are TRBV5-4 and TRBJ2-5, with D uncertain. Trimming left V 2 bases short and J 2 bases short, with 10 bases between. The CDR3 spans 14 residues. CDR1 and CDR2 from the germline V gene are SGHNT and YYREEE (reference sequence). CDR3 amino acids: CASSFKAEQETQYF. The CDR3 nucleotides are TGTGCCAGCAGCTTTAAGGCAGAACAAGAGACCCAGTACTTC.

In this sample, this clone turned up a few times. V usage is TRBV6-1 and J usage is TRBJ1-5; D is possibly TRBD1 (5 bases). Per germline, CDR1 MNHNS and CDR2 SASEGT. CDR3 length: 15 amino acids. With 0 bases removed from V and 6 bases from J, the gap between germline ends came to 12 bases. In DNA form, the CDR3 reads TGTGCCAGCAGTGAAGCGGGGCGGAGAACTCAGCCCCAGCATTTT. Translation gives CASSEAGRRTQPQHF.

The V call is TRBV7-2, the J call TRBJ2-2; 11 bases fit TRBD2. Trimming removed 5 bases from V and 4 bases from J; junction bases left unmatched: 6. CDR3 length: 16 residues. Germline V gene sequence: CDR1 SGHTA, CDR2 FQGNSA. CDR3 amino acids: CASSILSGRGTGELFF. In nucleotides, the CDR3 is TGTGCCAGCAGCATCCTTAGCGGGAGGGGCACCGGGGAGCTGTTTTTT.

This clone was seen only once. Other nucleotide sequences in the sample specify the same CDR3. The CDR3 here is CASRSSGSYEQYF. CDR3 nucleotide sequence: TGTGCCAGCAGGTCTAGCGGGTCTTACGAGCAGTACTTC. The V call is TRBV27, the J call TRBJ2-7; 8 bases are shared with TRBD2. Germline V CDR1 and CDR2: MNHEY, SMNVEV (reference sequence). V was pared by 6 bases and J by 4 bases, with 5 bases of the junction left unmatched. CDR3 length: 13 amino acids.

Only one count was recorded for this clone. V usage is TRBV11-2 and J usage is TRBJ2-7; perhaps TRBD1 as D (5 bases). The V end was cut by 1 base, the J end by 2 bases, with 12 bases between. The CDR3 has 15 amino acids. Germline V gene data show CDR1 as SGHAT and CDR2 as FQNNGV. CDR3 nucleotide sequence: TGTGCCAGCAGCTTAGCTGGCAGGGATACCTACGAGCAGTACTTC. This sequence encodes CASSLAGRDTYEQYF. Using reference TRBV11-2 and TRBJ2-7 for the parts outside the CDR3, the full variable domain is EAGVAQSPRYKIIEKRQSVAFWCNPISGHATLYWYQQILGQGPKLLIQFQNNGVVDDSQLPKDRFSAERLKGVDSTLKIQPAKLEDSAVYLCASSLAGRDTYEQYFGPGTRLTVT.

The chain links TRBV5-1 to TRBJ2-7; TRBD2 agrees at 7 bases. V was clipped by 1 base and J by 6 bases; unmatched bases: 7. The germline gives CDR1 SGHRS, CDR2 YFSETQ. CDR3 length: 14 residues. The CDR3 reads CASSLWGRAVEQYF. CDR3 in DNA: TGCGCCAGCAGCTTGTGGGGGAGGGCCGTCGAGCAGTACTTC.

The V call is TRBV6-6, the J call TRBJ1-1; D is possibly TRBD1 (5 bases). The germline V gene has CDR1 MNHNY and CDR2 SVGAGI (reference sequence). This CDR3 spans 16 amino acids. The V end lost 6 bases, the J end lost 2 bases, and 19 bases lay between the germline ends. In DNA, the CDR3 is TGTGCCAGCAGCAACACCGCCCCGACAGCAAACACTGAAGCTTTCTTT. This gives the protein CASSNTAPTANTEAFF.

This sequence joins TRBV19 and TRBJ2-7, with 7 bases matching TRBD2. The CDR3 has 13 residues. Looked up from germline, CDR1 is LNHDA and CDR2 is SQIVND (reference sequence). Trimming at V came to 6 bases and at J to 4 bases, leaving 6 bases not matched to a gene. The CDR3 sequence: CASSSGVTYEQYF. Here the CDR3 DNA reads TGTGCCAGTAGCAGCGGGGTTACTTACGAGCAGTACTTC.

CDR3 DNA sequence: TGTGCCAGCAGTTCGCGTCTCGGTTACGAGCAGTACTTC. It yields the protein CASSSRLGYEQYF. The chain carries TRBV5-6 and TRBJ2-7, with D unresolved. The CDR3 covers 13 residues. Trimming removed 5 bases at V and 4 bases at J, with 13 bases between. Germline CDR1 and CDR2: SGHDT and YYEEEE.

CDR3 sequence: CASSLRRQGLGYTF. The CDR3 DNA is TGTGCCAGCAGTTTACGGCGGCAGGGGCTCGGCTACACCTTC. The rearrangement links TRBV27 to TRBJ1-2, with D maybe TRBD1 (6 bases). CDR3 size: 14 residues. In germline, CDR1 is MNHEY, CDR2 SMNVEV (reference sequence). Between the trimmed V and J ends, which lost 2 bases and 8 bases, there was a span of 15 bases.

The V gene is TRBV4-2, the J gene TRBJ2-7, with TRBD2 matching over 7 bases. Trimming took 1 base from V and 7 from J; bases not matched to a gene: 7. CDR1 LGHNA and CDR2 YNFKEQ come from the germline V gene. This CDR3 has 14 residues. The CDR3 sequence is CASSQGGGGWEQYF. The CDR3 region has the DNA TGTGCCAGCAGCCAAGGGGGGGGTGGATGGGAGCAGTACTTC.

J is TRBJ2-5 and V is TRBV7-9, with D tentatively TRBD1 or TRBD2 (5 bases each). This CDR3 has 15 residues. Trimming removed 5 bases from V and 2 bases from J, with 15 bases in between. Germline CDR1 and CDR2: SEHNR and FQNEAQ (reference sequence). CDR3 sequence reads: CASSDRGAAQETQYF. The CDR3 DNA follows: TGTGCCAGCAGCGATCGAGGGGCGGCACAAGAGACCCAGTACTTC.

The V and J genes are TRBV2 and TRBJ1-1, with D tentatively TRBD1 (6 bases). Trimming took 7 bases from V and 5 from J, leaving 14 bases between them. Germline values: CDR1 SNHLY, CDR2 FYNNEI. This CDR3 is 13 amino acids long. In DNA, the CDR3 is TGTGCCAGCAAACAGGGTTTCAATACTGAAGCTTTCTTT. This codes for CASKQGFNTEAFF.

Remarks on this clone: The same CDR3 arises from other DNA sequences in this sample as well. V usage is TRBV27 and J usage is TRBJ2-1; D gene uncertain. This CDR3 has 13 residues. Germline values: CDR1 MNHEY, CDR2 SMNVEV (reference sequence). V lost 2 bases to trimming and J lost 6 bases, with 8 bases between them. The CDR3 protein is CASSLTRLNEQFF. CDR3 in DNA: TGTGCCAGCAGTTTAACGCGTCTCAATGAGCAGTTCTTC.

This clone was observed once. The chain has TRBV10-3 and TRBJ2-7; the D is unclear. The V gene's germline CDR1 is ENHRY and CDR2 SYGVKD. The V end lost 2 bases, the J end lost 2 bases, and 7 bases lay between the germline ends. The CDR3 contains 13 residues. DNA for the CDR3: TGTGCCATCAGTGAGGATAAACCCTACGAGCAGTACTTC. Translation: CAISEDKPYEQYF.

The V gene is TRBV28, the J gene TRBJ2-3, with D tentatively TRBD1 (5 bases). Between the trimmed V and J ends, which lost 7 bases and 2 bases, there was a span of 19 bases. CDR1 MDHEN and CDR2 SYDVKM come from the germline V gene. This CDR3 spans 16 amino acids. CDR3 in amino acids: CASTIRTFSSTDTQYF. The CDR3 region has the DNA TGTGCCAGCACCATCAGGACATTCAGTTCCACAGATACGCAGTATTTT.

The gene calls are TRBV5-4 and TRBJ2-1, with unresolved D. CDR3 size: 14 residues. Per germline, CDR1 SGHNT and CDR2 YYREEE (reference sequence). The V end was cut by 1 base, the J end by 8 bases, with 13 bases between. CDR3: CASSLSPQLDEQFF. In DNA form, the CDR3 reads TGTGCCAGCAGCTTGAGTCCCCAACTGGATGAGCAGTTCTTC.

This chain uses TRBV27 with TRBJ1-1; D uncertain. Deletions cut 5 bases from V and 1 base from J, with 11 bases between. Germline V CDR1 and CDR2: MNHEY, SMNVEV (reference sequence). The CDR3 has 14 residues. The CDR3 coding sequence is TGTGCCAGCAGTCCTGCAGACGCGAACACTGAAGCTTTCTTT. Its protein product is CASSPADANTEAFF.

This chain joins TRBV29-1 and TRBJ1-3; the D gene is possibly TRBD1 (5 bases). The CDR3 sequence is 15 residues long. Per the germline V gene, CDR1 is SQVTM and CDR2 is ANQGSEA. Trimming cost V 3 bases and J 0 bases, with 12 bases left between them. CDR3 protein: CSVEGTSSSGNTIYF. The CDR3, as DNA: TGCAGCGTTGAGGGGACCTCAAGCTCTGGAAACACCATATATTTT.

V and J are TRBV9 and TRBJ2-2, with 9 nucleotides matching TRBD1. J lost 1 base, V lost 2 bases, and 12 bases had no gene match. CDR3 length: 19 residues. The germline gives CDR1 SGDLS, CDR2 YYNGEE. Here the CDR3 reads CASSVPGQGSTLNTGELFF. CDR3 bases: TGTGCCAGCAGCGTCCCGGGACAGGGATCTACCTTGAACACCGGGGAGCTGTTTTTT.

This chain's CDR3 is CASSTGPYEQYF. As DNA, the CDR3 is TGTGCCAGCAGCACGGGACCGTACGAGCAGTACTTC. V is TRBV5-5 and J is TRBJ2-7; possibly TRBD1 or TRBD2 for D (5 bases each). This CDR3 is built from 12 residues. The V end lost 4 bases, the J end lost 4 bases, and 9 bases lay between the germline ends. CDR1 is SGHKS, CDR2 YYEKEE, per germline (reference sequence).

Note on this clone: This sequence may be a read error, since a much larger clone differs from it by one base. This CDR3 is also generated by other DNA sequences in the sample. V is TRBV9 and J is TRBJ1-5; D remains unclear. CDR3 size: 14 residues. Germline CDR1 and CDR2: SGDLS and YYNGEE. V was shortened by 0 bases and J by 0 bases, with 4 bases between the two germline ends. The CDR3 protein is CASSVEDSNQPQHF. Here the CDR3 DNA reads TGTGCCAGCAGCGTAGAGGATAGCAATCAGCCCCAGCATTTT. Supplemented by reference TRBV9 and TRBJ1-5, the full variable domain reads DSGVTQTPKHLITATGQRVTLRCSPRSGDLSVYWYQQSLDQGLQFLIQYYNGEERAKGNILERFSAQQFPDLHSELNLSSLELGDSALYFCASSVEDSNQPQHFGDGTRLSIL.

The chain is built from TRBV29-1 and TRBJ2-2, with 10 bases lining up with TRBD2. The CDR3 extends over 16 amino acids. The V gene's germline CDR1 is SQVTM and CDR2 ANQGSEA. V was clipped by 6 bases and J by 6 bases; unmatched bases: 13. The chain's CDR3 is CSVAPTSGYPPGELFF. In DNA form, the CDR3 reads TGCAGCGTCGCGCCGACTAGCGGGTACCCTCCCGGGGAGCTGTTTTTT.

The chain employs TRBV10-3 and TRBJ2-7; 8 positions agree with TRBD2. The CDR3 sequence is 16 residues long. V shed 2 bases, J shed 3 bases, and the junction held 9 bases outside the gene matches. CDR1 is ENHRY and CDR2 is SYGVKD in the germline V gene. The CDR3 protein is CAISEREGNNDYEQYF. CDR3 DNA sequence: TGTGCCATCAGTGAGCGGGAGGGAAATAACGACTACGAGCAGTACTTC.

This chain links TRBV13 with TRBJ2-2; D gene uncertain. This CDR3 is built from 16 residues. V dropped 4 bases and J dropped 4 bases, with 16 bases sitting between them. Germline V gives CDR1 PRHDT, CDR2 FYEKMQ (reference sequence). DNA of the CDR3: TGTGCCAGCAGCTCTTCATCGACGGTACCCACCGGGGAGCTGTTTTTT. It encodes CASSSSSTVPTGELFF.